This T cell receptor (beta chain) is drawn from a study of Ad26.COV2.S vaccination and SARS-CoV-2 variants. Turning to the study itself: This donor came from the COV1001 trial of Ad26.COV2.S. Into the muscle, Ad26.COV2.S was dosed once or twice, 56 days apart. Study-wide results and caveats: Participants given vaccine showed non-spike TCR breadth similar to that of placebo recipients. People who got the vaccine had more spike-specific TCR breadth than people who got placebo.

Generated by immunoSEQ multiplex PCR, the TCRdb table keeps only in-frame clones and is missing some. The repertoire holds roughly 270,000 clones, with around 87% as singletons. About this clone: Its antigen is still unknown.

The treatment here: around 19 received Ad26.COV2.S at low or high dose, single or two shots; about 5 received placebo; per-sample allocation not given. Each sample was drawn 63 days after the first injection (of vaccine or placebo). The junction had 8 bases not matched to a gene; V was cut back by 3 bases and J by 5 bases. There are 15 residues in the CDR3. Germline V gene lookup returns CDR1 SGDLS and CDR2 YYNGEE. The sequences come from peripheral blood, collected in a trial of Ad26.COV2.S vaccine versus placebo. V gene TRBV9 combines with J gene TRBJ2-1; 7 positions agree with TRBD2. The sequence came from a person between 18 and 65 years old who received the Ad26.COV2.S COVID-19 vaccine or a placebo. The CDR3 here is CASSGNPGGHNEQFF. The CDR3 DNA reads TGTGCCAGCAGCGGAAACCCGGGAGGCCACAATGAGCAGTTCTTC.